This T cell receptor beta chain is drawn from a study of lymphopenia after photon versus proton radiotherapy. With respect to this clone: Its antigen remains unidentified.

Findings and caveats of the study: In patients who died, overall survival fell as post-nadir TCR diversity dropped more. Post-nadir diversity loss with photons came from oligoclonal expansion, particularly CD8+ Temra cells. Authors raise, but do not show, better survival with proton therapy. Photon-treated patients lost naive T cells and TCR diversity; proton-treated stayed stable.

The CDR3 runs 18 residues. Germline CDR1 and CDR2: MGHRA and YSYEKL. The J segment lost 3 bases and the V segment lost 1 base, leaving 11 bases of the junction unmatched. Repertoires were generated with immunoSEQ multiplex PCR, while TCRdb's copy carries only in-frame clones and drops some. The data contain roughly 40,000 clones, 70% to 90% of them singletons. The TCR comes from a woman in her seventies with pancreatic cancer. Some clones in this sample may be carry-over from other donors' samples. The chain combines TRBV4-1 with TRBJ2-3; 9 bases agree with TRBD2. Sequences were derived from peripheral blood, sampled from a patient treated with proton-based radiotherapy. CDR3 protein: CASSQGGRREGRTDTQYF. In DNA, the CDR3 is TGCGCCAGCAGCCAAGGAGGTAGGCGGGAGGGAAGGACAGATACGCAGTATTTT.